This T cell receptor (beta chain) stems from a study of blood T cell repertoires in COVID-19. Study-wide context: The samples span acute and convalescent COVID-19 from the United States, Italy and Spain. T cells, B-cell-depleted T cells, or PBMCs provided the cDNA or gDNA that served as material.

Measured with immunoSEQ multiplex PCR; TCRdb has only the in-frame clones, and not every one. The sample holds around 120,000 clones, 78% seen once. The receptor was isolated from a man in his 70s with acute or convalescent COVID-19. Sequenced: peripheral blood.

The CDR3 nucleotides are TGTGCCAGCGGGGGGGCCGCCACCGGGGAGCTGTTTTTT. It specifies CASGGAATGELFF. The rearrangement joins TRBV7-3 to TRBJ2-2; maybe TRBD2 (7 bases). CDR3 length equals 13 residues. Per the germline V gene, CDR1 is SGHTA and CDR2 is FQGTGA. V lost 8 bases and J 4 bases, leaving 11 bases between the germline ends.